The 26 T cell receptor beta chains in this list originate from one sample, sequenced in a study of T-cell reconstitution after alpha-beta-depleted transplantation in children. Unique molecular identifiers tagged the TCRbeta library. Using its own MiXCR run on the PCR reads, TCRdb lists one record per CDR3 protein. The data hold some 460,000 distinct CDR3 sequences, with around 15% observed a single time. The sample here was PBMCs, mostly from graft donor cells, taken 360 days after TCRalphabeta/CD19-depleted stem cell transplant. These receptors were collected from a boy under three years old who had a stem cell transplant for Wiskott-Aldrich syndrome, so the T cells may come from the graft donor.

This clonotype was observed a handful of times. The chain's CDR3 is CASSYPNFSYNEQFF. The CDR3 DNA reads as TGTGCCAGCAGTTACCCGAACTTCTCCTACAATGAGCAGTTCTTC. The V gene is TRBV6-2 or TRBV6-3, the J gene TRBJ2-1; no clear D. From germline, CDR1 is MNHEY and CDR2 SVGEGT. CDR3 size: 15 residues. Between the trimmed V and J ends, which lost 2 bases and 0 bases, there was a span of 8 bases.

This rearrangement joins TRBV10-3 to TRBJ2-1; no clear D. V was shortened by 4 bases and J by 4 bases, with 11 bases between the two germline ends. There are 14 residues in the CDR3. Germline V CDR1 and CDR2: ENHRY, SYGVKD. Written as DNA, the CDR3 is TGTGCCATCAGTGCGGGTAGGGCTTACAATGAGCAGTTCTTC. Translation gives CAISAGRAYNEQFF.

The sample holds a few counts of this clonotype. The chain has TRBV7-6 and TRBJ2-3; the match to TRBD2 covers 9 bases. CDR3 length: 20 residues. With 2 bases clipped from V and 1 base from J, the junction kept 16 bases outside the gene matches. The germline V gene has CDR1 SGHVS and CDR2 FNYEAQ. The CDR3 spells CASSLRPSGKLSLRTDTQYF. In DNA, the CDR3 is TGTGCCAGCAGCTTACGGCCTAGCGGGAAACTAAGCCTACGCACAGATACGCAGTATTTT.

V is TRBV28 and J is TRBJ2-1, with TRBD1 identical over 8 bases. Trimming removed 7 bases from V and 4 bases from J; junction bases left unmatched: 12. CDR3 length: 16 residues. Germline CDR1 MDHEN, CDR2 SYDVKM. CDR3 coding DNA: TGTGCCAGCACCGATTTAGGACAGGGATGGTACAATGAGCAGTTCTTC. It encodes CASTDLGQGWYNEQFF.

The chain uses TRBV6-5 and TRBJ2-2, with D maybe TRBD1 (6 bases). Germline CDR1 and CDR2: MNHEY and SVGAGI. The V end lost 9 bases, the J end lost 5 bases, and 19 bases lay between the germline ends. The CDR3 covers 15 residues. The CDR3 region has the DNA TGTGCCAGAAATTACCAAGGACAGAGGACCGGGGAGCTGTTTTTT. It translates to CARNYQGQRTGELFF.

This clonotype was seen more than once but under ten times. The chain uses TRBV29-1 and TRBJ1-1, with D hard to call. CDR1 is SQVTM and CDR2 is ANQGSEA in the germline V gene. The CDR3 contains 10 residues. The germline V and J ends were trimmed by 6 bases and 11 bases, with 13 bases remaining between them. CDR3 protein: CSVDGLGAFF. CDR3 in DNA: TGCAGCGTAGATGGGCTCGGGGCTTTCTTT.

This clonotype was seen more than once but under ten times. The rearrangement joins TRBV12-3 or TRBV12-4 to TRBJ2-7; D may be TRBD2 (6 bases). Trimming removed 3 bases at V and 3 bases at J, with 15 bases between. The length of the CDR3 is 15 residues. The CDR3, as DNA: TGTGCCAGCAGTTTCAGACTTGCCGGGGGCTACGAGCAGTACTTC. Translating it yields CASSFRLAGGYEQYF.

This clonotype has only a few counts. The rearrangement links TRBV10-3 to TRBJ2-1, with TRBD2 identical over 11 bases. CDR3 length: 16 residues. Germline V gene lookup returns CDR1 ENHRY and CDR2 SYGVKD. The junction had 10 bases not matched to a gene; V was cut back by 5 bases and J by 7 bases. In nucleotides, the CDR3 is TGTGCCATCAGTAACCGGGGACTAGCGGAGGGGAATGAGCAGTTCTTC. Its translation is CAISNRGLAEGNEQFF.

In this sample, this clonotype turned up once. The V and J genes are TRBV30 and TRBJ2-2, with TRBD1 identical over 8 bases. Germline V gene sequence: CDR1 GTSNPN, CDR2 SVGIG (reference sequence). Losses at the gene ends were 4 bases for V and 1 base for J; bases not matched to a gene: 5. This CDR3 spans 15 amino acids. The CDR3 region is CAWIPGTGNTGELFF. CDR3 coding DNA: TGTGCCTGGATCCCCGGGACAGGGAACACCGGGGAGCTGTTTTTT.

The chain combines TRBV9 with TRBJ2-7; 8 bases fit TRBD1. CDR1 is SGDLS and CDR2 is YYNGEE in the germline V gene. The CDR3 has 16 residues. The V gene end was trimmed by 2 bases and the J gene end by 5 bases; junction bases not matched to a gene: 12. This CDR3 reads CASSVQIQGEMNEQYF. The CDR3, as DNA: TGTGCCAGCAGCGTCCAAATACAGGGGGAAATGAACGAGCAGTACTTC.

This clonotype came up a few times. The V and J genes are TRBV29-1 and TRBJ1-1; the D is unclear. Germline CDR1 reads SQVTM; CDR2 reads ANQGSEA. The CDR3 sequence is 14 residues long. V shed 4 bases and J shed 0 bases, with 12 bases lying between them. Here the CDR3 reads CSVVGRLMNTEAFF. The CDR3 DNA follows: TGCAGCGTTGTGGGTCGACTTATGAACACTGAAGCTTTCTTT.

The DNA of the CDR3 is TGTGCCACCAGCAGAGTGAGGGACCGCCAAGAGACCCAGTACTTC. This gives the protein CATSRVRDRQETQYF. The rearrangement joins TRBV15 to TRBJ2-5; D is possibly TRBD1 or TRBD2 (5 bases each). The V end was cut by 1 base, the J end by 1 base, with 10 bases between. The CDR3 is made up of 15 amino acids. Per germline, CDR1 LNHNV and CDR2 YYDKDF (reference sequence).

This clonotype came up many times. This chain connects TRBV20-1 to TRBJ2-7; the D is unclear. The ends were cut back, 5 bases at V and 0 bases at J, with 14 bases in the middle. CDR1 and CDR2 from the germline V gene are DFQATT and SNEGSKA (reference sequence). This CDR3 is built from 14 residues. The CDR3: CSALSTESSYEQYF. CDR3 nucleotides: TGCAGTGCTCTGAGCACGGAGAGCTCCTACGAGCAGTACTTC.

This clonotype turned up a few times. The CDR3 nucleotides are TGCAGTGCTAGTAAGGGGAAGTTCAGGGGCGAGACCCAGTACTTC. Residues: CSASKGKFRGETQYF. V is TRBV20-1 and J is TRBJ2-5, with D maybe TRBD1 (6 bases). CDR3 length: 15 residues. The germline V and J ends were trimmed by 3 bases and 5 bases, with 19 bases remaining between them. Germline values: CDR1 DFQATT, CDR2 SNEGSKA (reference sequence).

This clonotype was counted at least ten times. This chain uses TRBV5-1 with TRBJ2-4, with D possibly TRBD1 on 6 matching bases. This CDR3 contains 18 residues. Trimming stripped 4 bases from V and 1 base from J, with 21 bases between. Germline V gene lookup returns CDR1 SGHRS and CDR2 YFSETQ. For the CDR3, the DNA is TGCGCCAGCAGCCCGAACGGACAGATCGGACTGGCCAAAAACATTCAGTACTTC. Translating gives CASSPNGQIGLAKNIQYF.

This clonotype was picked up a small number of times. V is TRBV28 and J is TRBJ1-2, with 7 bases identical to TRBD1. Per germline, CDR1 MDHEN and CDR2 SYDVKM. The CDR3 spans 14 residues. V shed 6 bases, J shed 4 bases, and the junction held 8 bases outside the gene matches. The CDR3 sequence: CASRPTGMIYGYTF. In DNA, the CDR3 is TGTGCCAGCAGGCCGACAGGGATGATCTATGGCTACACCTTC.

This clonotype has only a few counts. The rearrangement uses TRBV29-1 and TRBJ2-4, with D hard to call. Deletions cut 0 bases from V and 4 bases from J, with 16 bases between. This CDR3 is 16 amino acids long. Germline CDR1 and CDR2: SQVTM and ANQGSEA. The CDR3 here is CSVEEGWVSSKNIQYF. The CDR3, as DNA: TGCAGCGTTGAAGAGGGTTGGGTGAGCTCAAAAAACATTCAGTACTTC. Based on the CDR3 plus reference TRBV29-1 and TRBJ2-4, the full variable domain is SAVISQKPSRDICQRGTSLTIQCQVDSQVTMMFWYRQQPGQSLTLIATANQGSEATYESGFVIDKFPISRPNLTFSTLTVSNMSPEDSSIYLCSVEEGWVSSKNIQYFGAGTRLSVL.

This clonotype was counted between two and nine times. The chain uses TRBV5-6 and TRBJ2-7, with 7 bases fitting TRBD1. In germline, CDR1 is SGHDT, CDR2 YYEEEE. V lost 4 bases and J lost 3; bases outside the gene matches: 13. The CDR3 loop spans 16 amino acids. CDR3 sequence (DNA): TGTGCCAGCAGCCGACCCTGGACAGGTCAAGACTACGAGCAGTACTTC. Protein: CASSRPWTGQDYEQYF.

This chain joins TRBV12-3 or TRBV12-4 and TRBJ2-1, with 12 bases that match TRBD2. The CDR3 spans 19 residues. V shed 6 bases, J shed 0 bases, and the junction held 12 bases outside the gene matches. The CDR3 sequence is CASSLELAGGSSSYNEQFF. For the CDR3, the DNA is TGTGCCAGCAGCCTCGAACTAGCGGGGGGATCGAGCTCCTACAATGAGCAGTTCTTC.

The chain joins TRBV20-1 to TRBJ1-6; D is perhaps TRBD1 (6 bases). Trimming removed 6 bases at V and 7 bases at J, with 22 bases between. CDR1 is DFQATT, CDR2 SNEGSKA, per germline (reference sequence). The CDR3 length is 16 residues. The DNA for the CDR3 is TGCAGTGCAAAAAACAGGACCGGACAGAAAAATTCACCCCTCCACTTT. It translates to CSAKNRTGQKNSPLHF.

This clonotype was picked up a small number of times. The chain joins TRBV12-3 or TRBV12-4 to TRBJ1-2; no clear D gene. The CDR3 has 13 amino acids. V was trimmed by 6 bases and J by 5 bases, leaving 13 bases between them. The CDR3 nucleotides read TGTGCCAGCAGCCAGGACTGGATTTATGGCTACACCTTC. This codes for CASSQDWIYGYTF.

This clonotype has only a few counts. This chain connects TRBV28 to TRBJ2-7; 8 nucleotides align to TRBD1. Germline CDR1 is MDHEN and CDR2 is SYDVKM. V shed 8 bases and J 4 bases; nucleotides not matched to a gene: 10. The CDR3 has 14 amino acids. The CDR3: CASVLGTGTYEQYF. Here the CDR3 DNA reads TGTGCCAGCGTCCTCGGGACAGGCACTTACGAGCAGTACTTC.

The CDR3 spells CSAYRPLPDTQYF. The CDR3, as DNA: TGCAGTGCTTACCGACCCCTCCCAGATACGCAGTATTTT. V usage is TRBV20-1 and J usage is TRBJ2-3, with D hard to call. Germline CDR1 is DFQATT and CDR2 is SNEGSKA (reference sequence). Trimming removed 5 bases at V and 4 bases at J, with 13 bases between. This CDR3 spans 13 amino acids.

This clonotype was picked up many times. V and J are TRBV6-2 or TRBV6-3 and TRBJ2-2, with TRBD2 matching over 7 bases. The CDR3 has 15 residues. In germline, CDR1 is MNHEY, CDR2 SVGEGT. Trimming removed 6 bases from V and 2 bases from J; junction bases left unmatched: 6. The CDR3 sequence is CASSSGTINTGELFF. The CDR3, as DNA: TGTGCCAGCAGCTCCGGGACTATAAACACCGGGGAGCTGTTTTTT.

This clonotype has more than one count but fewer than ten. CDR3 in amino acids: CASSTGAISGNTIYF. DNA for the CDR3: TGTGCCAGCAGCACAGGGGCCATCTCTGGAAACACCATATATTTT. The chain recombines TRBV12-3 or TRBV12-4 with TRBJ1-3; TRBD1 agrees at 7 bases. J was trimmed by 0 bases and V by 6 bases; bases with no gene match: 5. The CDR3 loop spans 15 amino acids.

This clonotype came up a few times. The CDR3 here is CAISDDKDRLTYGYTF. CDR3 bases: TGTGCCATCAGCGACGACAAGGACAGACTGACATATGGCTACACCTTC. This rearrangement joins TRBV10-3 to TRBJ1-2, with a possible D match to TRBD1 (6 bases). V shed 6 bases and J shed 5 bases, with 22 bases lying between them. CDR3 length equals 16 residues. Germline assignment: CDR1 ENHRY and CDR2 SYGVKD.